This T cell receptor beta chain was found in a study of T cell changes during pregnancy in multiple sclerosis. Assay: immunoSEQ multiplex PCR; the TCRdb copy retains only in-frame clones and omits some. There are tens of thousands of clones in the sample; about 90% occur only once, and 0.15% to 0.2% lies in the top ten. The V end lost 6 bases, the J end lost 2 bases, and 10 bases lay between the germline ends. The germline CDR1 and CDR2 sequences are LNHDA and SQIVND (reference sequence). The CDR3 covers 13 residues. The chain carries TRBV19 and TRBJ1-1; D unresolved. The sample consisted of CD4+ T cells from peripheral blood mononuclear cells, taken in the second trimester of pregnancy. The receptor comes from a female donor with multiple sclerosis, enrolled in a pregnancy study. The CDR3 DNA reads as TGTGCCAGTAGCCGCGCCCCCAACACTGAAGCTTTCTTT. This gives the protein CASSRAPNTEAFF.